The 30 T cell receptor beta chains below were found in one sample sequenced in a study of blood T cell repertoires in COVID-19. Sequencing used immunoSEQ multiplex PCR; TCRdb keeps in-frame clones, though not all of them. The sample holds approximately 250,000 clones, about 87% seen once. Sequenced: PBMCs or T cells enriched from blood (not recorded which). All receptors derive from a woman aged 35 to 49 who had been exposed to COVID-19.

The chain employs TRBV13 and TRBJ1-2, with 10 bases aligning to TRBD1. Germline trimming cut 5 bases from V and 3 bases from J; bases unmatched to any gene: 9. Looked up from germline, CDR1 is PRHDT and CDR2 is FYEKMQ (reference sequence). This CDR3 has 16 residues. The CDR3 sequence: CASSPPDRGLDYGYTF. The CDR3 DNA reads as TGTGCCAGCAGCCCACCAGACAGGGGGCTTGACTATGGCTACACCTTC.

V is TRBV6-2 or TRBV6-3 and J is TRBJ2-7, with D perhaps matching TRBD2 (5 bases). Germline V gene lookup returns CDR1 MNHEY and CDR2 SVGEGT. The V end was cut by 0 bases, the J end by 3 bases, with 15 bases between. The CDR3 consists of 16 residues. This CDR3 is CASSYSIWERSYEQYF. In DNA, the CDR3 is TGTGCCAGCAGTTACTCGATCTGGGAGAGGAGCTACGAGCAGTACTTC.

J is TRBJ1-6 and V is TRBV2, with a possible D match to TRBD1 (6 bases). Germline loops: CDR1 SNHLY, CDR2 FYNNEI. This CDR3 region has 14 residues. V lost 5 bases to trimming and J lost 9 bases, with 14 bases between them. CDR3 DNA: TGTGCCAGCAGTCTCACAGGGTCGGGTTCACCCCTCCACTTT. Protein sequence: CASSLTGSGSPLHF.

The CDR3 DNA is TGTGCCAGTAGTATGCCGGGACAGGGCGTTTTCTATGGCTACACCTTC. Encoded protein: CASSMPGQGVFYGYTF. The chain joins TRBV19 to TRBJ1-2; 9 bases line up with TRBD1. V shed 3 bases and J 4 bases; nucleotides not matched to a gene: 9. Germline CDR1 is LNHDA and CDR2 is SQIVND (reference sequence). This CDR3 has 16 residues.

This clone is a singleton in its sample. CDR3 coding DNA: TGTGCCAGCAGCGGGACAGTGATTGTGAGTTCGGGCTACACCTTC. Protein: CASSGTVIVSSGYTF. This chain uses TRBV6-5 with TRBJ1-2; 7 bases agree with TRBD1. This CDR3 is 15 amino acids long. Germline CDR1 and CDR2: MNHEY and SVGAGI. Trimming removed 6 bases from V and 8 bases from J; junction bases left unmatched: 15.

The gene calls are TRBV10-1 and TRBJ2-1; 7 positions agree with TRBD2. The V gene's germline CDR1 is WNHNN and CDR2 SYGVQD (reference sequence). The V segment lost 3 bases and the J segment 7 bases; nucleotides outside the gene matches: 9. The CDR3 totals 15 residues. CDR3: CASSDGGREINEQFF. CDR3 nucleotides: TGCGCCAGCAGTGATGGTGGGCGGGAGATAAATGAGCAGTTCTTC.

This rearrangement joins TRBV27 to TRBJ2-6; D is perhaps TRBD1 (5 bases). Germline lookup yields CDR1 MNHEY and CDR2 SMNVEV (reference sequence). The CDR3 extends over 17 amino acids. The ends were cut back, 2 bases at V and 0 bases at J, with 11 bases in the middle. For the CDR3, the DNA is TGTGCCAGCAGTTTACTCGACAGCAGCTCTGGGGCCAACGTCCTGACTTTC. It specifies CASSLLDSSSGANVLTF.

This clone was seen more than once but under ten times. The chain has TRBV10-1 and TRBJ2-7; 7 nucleotides align to TRBD1. This CDR3 is 14 amino acids long. The J segment lost 5 bases and the V segment lost 8 bases, leaving 12 bases of the junction unmatched. Germline loops: CDR1 WNHNN, CDR2 SYGVQD (reference sequence). DNA for the CDR3: TGCGCCAGCTCCTCGACAGGGAAGGTCCACGAGCAGTACTTC. Translation: CASSSTGKVHEQYF.

The chain joins TRBV10-3 to TRBJ2-1, with 9 bases fitting TRBD1. The V and J ends lost 5 bases and 6 bases, in that order; junction bases with no gene match: 17. Germline CDR1 reads ENHRY; CDR2 reads SYGVKD. This CDR3 is 18 amino acids long. CDR3 nucleotide sequence: TGTGCCATCAGTAAAATCCTTACAAGTACAGGGGGCGTCAATGAGCAGTTCTTC. Translated, it gives CAISKILTSTGGVNEQFF.

The CDR3 nucleotides are TGTGCCTACGGACAGGGGTTTTCACCCCTCCACTTT. This encodes CAYGQGFSPLHF. The rearrangement links TRBV30 to TRBJ1-6, with 9 bases identical to TRBD1. Germline CDR1 and CDR2: GTSNPN and SVGIG (reference sequence). V was pared by 7 bases and J by 9 bases, with 4 bases of the junction left unmatched. This CDR3 has 12 amino acids.

The chain uses TRBV12-3 or TRBV12-4 and TRBJ1-2, with D tentatively TRBD1 (5 bases). The CDR3 has 13 amino acids. V was trimmed by 2 bases and J by 4 bases, leaving 8 bases between them. The CDR3 loop is CASSLRQTYGYTF. CDR3 nucleotide sequence: TGTGCCAGCAGTTTAAGACAGACCTATGGCTACACCTTC.

The rearrangement links TRBV4-1 to TRBJ2-1; 11 bases line up with TRBD2. V lost 4 bases to trimming and J lost 5 bases; unmatched junction nucleotides: 10. Germline V gene data show CDR1 as MGHRA and CDR2 as YSYEKL. There are 17 residues in the CDR3. The CDR3 loop reads CASSRETGTSGHNEQFF. As DNA, the CDR3 is TGCGCCAGCAGCCGTGAGACCGGGACTAGCGGACACAATGAGCAGTTCTTC.

This chain uses TRBV28 with TRBJ1-6; D remains unclear. Per the germline V gene, CDR1 is MDHEN and CDR2 is SYDVKM. Deletions cut 5 bases from V and 0 bases from J, with 11 bases between. This CDR3 is 16 amino acids long. The DNA for the CDR3 is TGTGCCAGCAGTACTACCGTGAGCTCCTATAATTCACCCCTCCACTTT. Its translation is CASSTTVSSYNSPLHF.

The chain links TRBV3-1 (or the pseudogene TRBV3-2) to TRBJ2-6, with D maybe TRBD1 (6 bases). The germline V gene encodes CDR1 LGHDT and CDR2 YNNKEL (reference sequence). There are 19 residues in the CDR3. Trimming took off 4 bases at V and 1 base at J, with 20 bases between the two ends. As DNA, the CDR3 is TGTGCCAGCAGCCGTGGGATCGTCAGGGGAGCATCTGGGGCCAACGTCCTGACTTTC. Translated, it gives CASSRGIVRGASGANVLTF.

V is TRBV27 and J is TRBJ1-1, with unresolved D. Per germline, CDR1 MNHEY and CDR2 SMNVEV (reference sequence). V lost 5 bases and J lost 4, with 14 bases in between. This CDR3 comprises 14 residues. The DNA of the CDR3 is TGTGCCAGCAGTCTGGACGGAGGTGGCACTGAAGCTTTCTTT. It specifies CASSLDGGGTEAFF.

J is TRBJ2-7 and V is TRBV18, with D possibly matching TRBD2 (6 bases). This CDR3 is built from 14 residues. Trimming removed 2 bases from V and 1 base from J, with 9 bases in between. CDR1 and CDR2 (germline): KGHSH, LQKENI. CDR3 amino acids: CASSPSGVSYEQYV. The CDR3 nucleotides are TGTGCCAGCTCACCATCGGGAGTATCCTACGAGCAGTACGTC.

The V gene is TRBV6-5, the J gene TRBJ1-2; 11 bases map to TRBD1. The CDR3 is 15 residues long. Trimming at V came to 2 bases and at J to 3 bases, leaving 2 bases not matched to a gene. Germline V gene sequence: CDR1 MNHEY, CDR2 SVGAGI. CDR3 protein: CASSYRTGGYYGYTF. DNA for the CDR3: TGTGCCAGCAGTTACCGGACAGGGGGCTACTATGGCTACACCTTC.

The genes are TRBV18 and TRBJ1-3; D unclear. The CDR3 is made up of 15 amino acids. Looked up from germline, CDR1 is KGHSH and CDR2 is LQKENI. Trimming removed 3 bases at V and 4 bases at J, with 13 bases between. CDR3 protein: CASSPAESRGNTIYF. Here the CDR3 DNA reads TGTGCCAGCTCACCTGCGGAGAGCCGAGGAAACACCATATATTTT. The whole variable domain, filled in from reference TRBV18 and TRBJ1-3, reads NAGVMQNPRHLVRRRGQEARLRCSPMKGHSHVYWYRQLPEEGLKFMVYLQKENIIDESGMPKERFSAEFPKEGPSILRIQQVVRGDSAAYFCASSPAESRGNTIYFGEGSWLTVV.

The chain links TRBV21-1 to TRBJ1-4; TRBD1, the D gene given by the table, was not confirmed from the DNA. TRBV21-1 counts as a pseudogene. This CDR3 has 19 amino acids. CDR3 bases: TGTGCCAGCACCGCGGACGCGACAGGGGTAATAAAGCAAAATGAAAAACTGTTTTTT. It is translated as CASTADATGVIKQNEKLFF.

The chain recombines TRBV25-1 with TRBJ1-1; possibly TRBD1 for D (5 bases). The length of the CDR3 is 16 residues. The germline V gene encodes CDR1 MGHDK and CDR2 SYGVNS. Trimming removed 6 bases from V and 0 bases from J, with 17 bases in between. The DNA for the CDR3 is TGTGCCAGCAGCTTAAGTCGGACAATTATGAACACTGAAGCTTTCTTT. Protein sequence: CASSLSRTIMNTEAFF. The full variable domain, completed using reference TRBV25-1 and TRBJ1-1, is EADIYQTPRYLVIGTGKKITLECSQTMGHDKMYWYQQDPGMELHLIHYSYGVNSTEKGDLSSESTVSRIRTEHFPLTLESARPSHTSQYLCASSLSRTIMNTEAFFGQGTRLTVV.

This chain connects TRBV11-3 to TRBJ2-5, with TRBD1 identical over 8 bases. The CDR3 loop spans 13 amino acids. Germline CDR1 SGHNT, CDR2 YENEEA. Losses at the gene ends were 5 bases for V and 5 bases for J; bases not matched to a gene: 4. CDR3 loop: CASSATGGETQYF. The CDR3 nucleotides are TGTGCCAGCAGCGCTACAGGGGGGGAGACCCAGTACTTC.

The chain links TRBV25-1 to TRBJ2-5; D not certain. Trimming left V 5 bases short and J 4 bases short, with 8 bases between. CDR1 and CDR2 from the germline V gene are MGHDK and SYGVNS. The CDR3 is made up of 12 amino acids. CDR3: CASSPLVETQYF. The CDR3 DNA is TGTGCCAGCAGTCCCCTCGTAGAGACCCAGTACTTC.

This chain uses TRBV15 with TRBJ2-2; D is unclear. The CDR3 is 16 residues long. From germline, CDR1 is LNHNV and CDR2 YYDKDF (reference sequence). V was shortened by 2 bases and J by 1 base, with 11 bases between the two germline ends. CDR3 sequence (DNA): TGTGCCACCAGCAGACCAACGGGTTTGAACACCGGGGAGCTGTTTTTT. Translated, it gives CATSRPTGLNTGELFF.

The V and J genes are TRBV14 and TRBJ2-1; D may be TRBD1 (5 bases). The CDR3 extends over 15 amino acids. From germline, CDR1 is SGHDN and CDR2 FVKESK. The V end was cut by 4 bases, the J end by 8 bases, with 18 bases between. The CDR3 is CASSPAGMSGHEQFF. The CDR3 DNA sequence: TGTGCCAGCAGCCCGGCAGGGATGTCTGGCCATGAGCAGTTCTTC.

The chain combines TRBV11-3 with TRBJ1-1; the D gene is possibly TRBD1 (6 bases). The length of the CDR3 is 15 residues. Germline CDR1 and CDR2: SGHNT and YENEEA. Trimming pared 4 bases from V and 1 base from J, leaving 13 bases between. CDR3 amino acids: CASSSADRQNTEAFF. In DNA, the CDR3 is TGTGCCAGCAGCTCCGCGGACAGACAGAACACTGAAGCTTTCTTT.

The chain combines TRBV28 with TRBJ1-5, with 12 bases fitting TRBD1. The CDR3 is made up of 16 amino acids. With V trimmed by 7 bases and J by 6 bases, 10 bases remained unmatched. Germline CDR1 and CDR2: MDHEN and SYDVKM. In DNA form, the CDR3 reads TGTGCCAGCACCCTTACGGGACAGGGGGCAACTCAGCCCCAGCATTTT. Translated, it gives CASTLTGQGATQPQHF.

Comments on this clone: Its ends do not fully match the called genes, so a read error is possible. J is TRBJ2-1 and V is TRBV5-1; 14 bases align to TRBD2. CDR3 size: 18 residues. Per the germline V gene, CDR1 is SGHRS and CDR2 is YFSETQ. CDR3 sequence reads: CASSPPGLAGVGSNEQFF. The CDR3 DNA sequence: TGTGCCAGCAGCCCACCGGGACTAGCGGGAGTTGGGTCCAATGAGCAGTTCTTC.

The CDR3 protein is CSARLNYGYTF. The CDR3 nucleotides are TGCAGTGCTAGACTCAACTATGGCTACACCTTC. The chain has TRBV20-1 and TRBJ1-2, with no clear D. CDR1 DFQATT and CDR2 SNEGSKA come from the germline V gene (reference sequence). V was trimmed by 2 bases and J by 2 bases, leaving 3 bases between them. The CDR3 extends over 11 amino acids.

The rearrangement uses TRBV27 and TRBJ2-1; 12 bases align to TRBD2. Germline assignment: CDR1 MNHEY and CDR2 SMNVEV (reference sequence). The CDR3 runs 15 residues. Trimming took 6 bases from V and 8 from J; bases not matched to a gene: 8. CDR3 loop: CASRSGLAGFDEQFF. In DNA form, the CDR3 reads TGTGCCAGCAGGTCAGGACTAGCGGGATTCGATGAGCAGTTCTTC.

The CDR3 is CASSLSTGRGTEAFF. For the CDR3, the DNA is TGTGCCAGCAGCCTAAGCACAGGGAGAGGCACTGAAGCTTTCTTT. The genes are TRBV11-3 and TRBJ1-1; possible D gene TRBD1, 6 bases. Trimming cost V 5 bases and J 4 bases, with 17 bases left between them. Germline CDR1 is SGHNT and CDR2 is YENEEA. The length of the CDR3 is 15 residues.